One sample yielded the 21 T cell receptor beta chains listed below, sequenced in a study of T cell clonality in common variable immunodeficiency. Sequenced by immunoSEQ multiplex PCR; TCRdb stores in-frame clones only, minus some. Listed for the sample are 35,000 to 55,000 clones, none seen a single time. Sample: peripheral blood mononuclear cells. The receptors here all came from a person between 18 and 75 years old in good health.

This clone was counted many times. Coverage ceases 3 residues before the CDR3 finishes, and the germline J gene fills in the end. V gene TRBV19 combines with J gene TRBJ1-2; D is uncertain. CDR1 LNHDA and CDR2 SQIVND come from the germline V gene (reference sequence). V lost 3 bases, J lost 7 bases, and 9 bases lay in between. The CDR3 consists of 12 residues. The CDR3 bases that were read are TGTGCCAGTAGTATCACTATGGGTGGC. Protein sequence: CASSITMGG. The complete CDR3 sequence is CASSITMGGYTF. The entire variable domain, with the rest obtained from reference TRBV19 and TRBJ1-2, is as follows: DGGITQSPKYLFRKEGQNVTLSCEQNLNHDAMYWYRQDPGQGLRLIYYSQIVNDFQKGDIAEGYSVSREKKESFPLTVTSAQKNPTAFYLCASSITMGGYTFGSGTRLTVV.

The sample holds many counts of this clone. The DNA ends 3 residues before the CDR3 does, and the rest of the CDR3 is filled in from the germline J gene. The chain links TRBV7-9 to TRBJ2-7; 7 bases line up with TRBD2. V was pared by 6 bases and J by 2 bases, with 10 bases of the junction left unmatched. The CDR3 has 15 amino acids. In germline, CDR1 is SEHNR, CDR2 FQNEAQ (reference sequence). CDR3 DNA, as far as it was read: TGTGCCAGCAGGGGTCAAATGGGGGGGGCCTACGAG. It yields the protein CASRGQMGGAYE. The whole CDR3 reads CASRGQMGGAYEQYF.

This clone has a count of ten or more. The observed sequence ends 3 residues before the CDR3 terminus, with the missing tail filled in from the germline J gene. The chain combines TRBV2 with TRBJ1-2; 7 bases are a match to TRBD1. Germline values: CDR1 SNHLY, CDR2 FYNNEI. V was pared by 6 bases and J by 4 bases, with 8 bases of the junction left unmatched. This CDR3 comprises 14 residues. CDR3: CASRGGQQVYGYTF. CDR3 DNA (partial): TGTGCCAGCAGGGGGGGACAGCAGGTCTATGGC.

This clone was detected many times. The read ends 3 residues early relative to the CDR3; the germline J gene fills the gap. J is TRBJ2-5 and V is TRBV28, with TRBD1 as a possible D gene (6 bases). The V gene lost 4 bases and the J gene lost 2 bases, with 11 bases spanning the gap. From germline, CDR1 is MDHEN and CDR2 SYDVKM. The length of the CDR3 is 14 residues. The CDR3: CASSSGEYQETQYF. The covered CDR3 bases are TGTGCCAGCAGTTCAGGGGAATATCAAGAGACC.

At least ten counts were recorded for this clone. The CDR3 goes on 3 residues after the read ends, and that part is filled in from the germline J gene. The chain combines TRBV9 with TRBJ1-5, with D uncertain. Germline V gene data show CDR1 as SGDLS and CDR2 as YYNGEE. Trimming pared 4 bases from V and 0 bases from J, leaving 8 bases between. CDR3 length: 14 residues. CDR3 region: CASSKADSNQPQHF. The sequenced part of the CDR3 DNA is TGTGCCAGCAGCAAGGCGGATAGCAATCAGCCC. The full variable domain, rest sourced from reference TRBV9 and TRBJ1-5, is DSGVTQTPKHLITATGQRVTLRCSPRSGDLSVYWYQQSLDQGLQFLIQYYNGEERAKGNILERFSAQQFPDLHSELNLSSLELGDSALYFCASSKADSNQPQHFGDGTRLSIL.

This clone was seen many times. The CDR3 end lies 3 residues beyond the end of the read and is filled in from the germline J gene. This chain connects TRBV7-6 to TRBJ1-3; TRBD1 is a possible D gene (6 bases). Looked up from germline, CDR1 is SGHVS and CDR2 is FNYEAQ. The CDR3 sequence is 16 residues long. V gave up 3 bases and J gave up 0 bases, with 12 bases separating them. CDR3 protein: CASSLDRPFSGNTIYF. CDR3 DNA, as far as it was read: TGTGCCAGCAGCTTGGACAGACCATTCTCTGGAAACACC.

This clone was recorded many times. Read sequence stops 3 residues before the CDR3 end, and the germline J gene provides the missing end. The chain combines TRBV7-8 with TRBJ1-2; D remains unclear. The CDR3 runs to 15 residues. Trimming removed 1 base at V and 0 bases at J, with 9 bases between. Per germline, CDR1 SGHVS and CDR2 FQNEAQ. The CDR3 DNA, read in part, is TGTGCCAGCAGCTTAGATGCAAGCCCTAACTATGGC. Encoded protein: CASSLDASPNYG. The whole CDR3 protein reads CASSLDASPNYGYTF.

In its sample, this clone was seen many times. Read sequence stops 3 residues before the CDR3 end, and the germline J gene provides the missing end. J is TRBJ2-2 and V is TRBV7-2, with 8 bases that match TRBD1. The CDR3 has 14 amino acids. Germline-derived CDR1 and CDR2 are SGHTA and FQGNSA. V trimming: 4 bases; J trimming: 4 bases; junction bases outside the gene matches: 2. This CDR3 reads CASSWDRTTGELFF. The CDR3 DNA, read in part, is TGTGCCAGCAGCTGGGACAGGACCACCGGGGAG.

This clone was seen many times. Read data end 3 residues before the CDR3 end; the end is taken from the germline J gene. The genes are TRBV12-3 or TRBV12-4 and TRBJ2-6; D unresolved. The V gene lost 4 bases and the J gene lost 3 bases, with 16 bases spanning the gap. The CDR3 is made up of 17 amino acids. CDR3 DNA (partial): TGTGCCAGCAGTTCCCCTCTATCGGTAGATGGGGCCAACGTC. It is translated as CASSSPLSVDGANV. The full CDR3 protein reads CASSSPLSVDGANVLTF.

This clone was observed many times. The CDR3 is cut off 3 residues early in the read; its end comes from the germline J gene. V usage is TRBV19 and J usage is TRBJ2-3; D possibly uses TRBD1 or TRBD2 (5 bases each). Trimming took 6 bases from V and 2 from J, leaving 9 bases between them. From germline, CDR1 is LNHDA and CDR2 SQIVND (reference sequence). The CDR3 has 13 amino acids. CDR3 residues: CASSREYTDTQYF. CDR3 DNA, as far as it was read: TGTGCCAGTAGCAGGGAGTACACAGATACG.

This clone was counted only a few times. Read sequence stops 3 residues before the CDR3 end, and the germline J gene provides the missing end. The chain carries TRBV25-1 and TRBJ2-7, with D possibly being TRBD2 (6 bases). Germline CDR1 reads MGHDK; CDR2 reads SYGVNS. The CDR3 is made up of 12 amino acids. Trimming left V 7 bases short and J 3 bases short, with 10 bases between. The CDR3 protein is CASTSEGYEQYF. The part of the CDR3 DNA that was read is TGTGCCAGCACTTCGGAGGGCTACGAG.

This clone was seen many times. The read falls 3 residues short of the CDR3 end, and the missing part is taken from the germline J gene. The chain is built from TRBV19 and TRBJ1-4; 9 bases match TRBD1. CDR3 length: 14 amino acids. Germline V gene sequence: CDR1 LNHDA, CDR2 SQIVND (reference sequence). The CDR3 here is CASSIGTGLGGLFF. The sequenced CDR3 bases are TGTGCCAGTAGTATCGGGACAGGGCTTGGTGGA.

Many counts were recorded for this clone. The read finishes 3 residues shy of the CDR3 end, and the germline J gene is used to complete it. V usage is TRBV7-2 and J usage is TRBJ2-1, with 13 bases fitting TRBD2. The germline CDR1 and CDR2 sequences are SGHTA and FQGNSA. The CDR3 extends over 17 amino acids. V gave up 0 bases and J gave up 8 bases; unmatched junction bases: 7. The CDR3 loop is CASSLAPRLAGGHEQFF. Incomplete CDR3 DNA: TGTGCCAGCAGCTTAGCCCCTCGACTAGCGGGAGGCCATGAG.

This clone was observed at least ten times. Read sequence stops 3 residues before the CDR3 end, and the germline J gene provides the missing end. The rearrangement links TRBV24-1 to TRBJ2-7; perhaps TRBD2 as D (6 bases). V was trimmed by 1 base and J by 6 bases, leaving 9 bases between them. Looked up from germline, CDR1 is KGHDR and CDR2 is SFDVKD. The CDR3 runs 13 residues. CDR3 DNA (partial): TGTGCCACCAGTGATTTCATCGGGGGCGAG. Encoded protein: CATSDFIGGE. The whole CDR3 protein reads CATSDFIGGEQYF.

This clone was seen many times. Read sequence stops 3 residues before the CDR3 end, and the germline J gene provides the missing end. The chain carries TRBV5-1 and TRBJ2-3; no firm D call. The CDR3 totals 12 residues. Germline V gene sequence: CDR1 SGHRS, CDR2 YFSETQ. V dropped 4 bases and J dropped 6 bases, with 9 bases sitting between them. Incomplete CDR3 DNA: TGCGCCAGCAGCCATCGGTTGGATACG. It encodes CASSHRLDT. The CDR3 reads in full as CASSHRLDTQYF.

The sample holds many counts of this clone. The sequenced fragment ends 3 residues before the CDR3 boundary, so the rest is inferred from the germline J gene. This chain links TRBV19 with TRBJ1-1; 9 bases line up with TRBD1. The CDR3 is made up of 17 amino acids. From germline, CDR1 is LNHDA and CDR2 SQIVND (reference sequence). After removal of 5 bases from V and 3 bases from J, the junction contained 13 bases not matched to a gene. The CDR3 bases that were read are TGTGCCAGTAGTCTATCCGGGACAGGGAGTAAGGACACTGAA. This gives the protein CASSLSGTGSKDTE. The CDR3 as a whole reads CASSLSGTGSKDTEAFF.

This clone occurred many times. The read terminates 3 residues ahead of where the CDR3 ends, so the germline J gene completes it. This chain uses TRBV5-1 with TRBJ1-2; weak D call: TRBD1 (6 bases). The CDR3 covers 15 residues. In germline, CDR1 is SGHRS, CDR2 YFSETQ. V gave up 0 bases and J gave up 6 bases, with 15 bases separating them. CDR3 bases read: TGCGCCAGCAGCTTGGGTACAGGGCTAGGAAATGGC. Its translation: CASSLGTGLGNG. The entire CDR3 protein is CASSLGTGLGNGYTF.

This clone was picked up many times. From the germline J gene comes the end of the CDR3, since the read stops 3 residues before it. The rearrangement joins TRBV20-1 to TRBJ2-7, with TRBD2 matching over 11 bases. Per the germline V gene, CDR1 is DFQATT and CDR2 is SNEGSKA (reference sequence). The CDR3 runs to 15 residues. V lost 0 bases, J lost 2 bases, and 3 bases stayed unmatched. CDR3 DNA, as far as it was read: TGCAGTGCTAGAGACCGTAGCGGGAGGGCCTACGAG. Translating it yields CSARDRSGRAYE. The full CDR3 is CSARDRSGRAYEQYF.

This clone appeared many times. The CDR3 end is not reached by the read, which stops 3 residues before it; the germline J gene fills it in. This chain uses TRBV27 with TRBJ2-3; possibly TRBD2 for D (5 bases). Trimming pared 0 bases from V and 2 bases from J, leaving 12 bases between. CDR3 length: 16 residues. Germline lookup yields CDR1 MNHEY and CDR2 SMNVEV (reference sequence). CDR3 region: CASSLSAGPPTDTQYF. Incomplete CDR3 DNA: TGTGCCAGCAGTTTATCGGCGGGTCCCCCCACAGATACG.

This clone appeared many times. Coverage ceases 3 residues before the CDR3 finishes, and the germline J gene fills in the end. The chain carries TRBV19 and TRBJ1-5, with 7 bases identical to TRBD1. V shed 8 bases, J shed 0 bases, and the junction held 7 bases outside the gene matches. Germline CDR1 reads LNHDA; CDR2 reads SQIVND (reference sequence). There are 15 residues in the CDR3. The covered CDR3 bases are TGTGCCAGTGCCGACAGGGAATATAGCAATCAGCCC. It yields the protein CASADREYSNQP. The whole CDR3 protein reads CASADREYSNQPQHF.

This clone occurred many times. The read finishes 3 residues shy of the CDR3 end, and the germline J gene is used to complete it. The chain employs TRBV20-1 and TRBJ2-5, with unresolved D. The V gene lost 2 bases and the J gene lost 4 bases, with 14 bases spanning the gap. This CDR3 is built from 14 residues. Looked up from germline, CDR1 is DFQATT and CDR2 is SNEGSKA (reference sequence). The CDR3 here is CSARSGTHRETQYF. The part of the CDR3 DNA that was read is TGCAGTGCTAGATCAGGCACGCACCGAGAGACC.